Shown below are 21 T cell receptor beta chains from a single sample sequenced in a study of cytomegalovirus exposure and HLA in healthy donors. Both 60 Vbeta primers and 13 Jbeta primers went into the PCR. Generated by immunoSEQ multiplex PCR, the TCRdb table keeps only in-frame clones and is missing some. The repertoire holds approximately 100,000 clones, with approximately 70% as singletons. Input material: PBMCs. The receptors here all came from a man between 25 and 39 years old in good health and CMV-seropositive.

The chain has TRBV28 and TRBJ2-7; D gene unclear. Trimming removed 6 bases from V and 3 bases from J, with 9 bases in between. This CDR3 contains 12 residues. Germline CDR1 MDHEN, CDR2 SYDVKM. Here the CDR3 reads CASSLPGYEQYF. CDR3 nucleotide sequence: TGTGCCAGCAGCCTCCCGGGCTACGAGCAGTACTTC.

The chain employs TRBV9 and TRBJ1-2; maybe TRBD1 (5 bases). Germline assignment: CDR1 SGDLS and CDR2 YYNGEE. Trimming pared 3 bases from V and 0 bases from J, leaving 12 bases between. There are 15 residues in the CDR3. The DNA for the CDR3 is TGTGCCAGCAGCGCTGGGGCAGCCCCTAACTATGGCTACACCTTC. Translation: CASSAGAAPNYGYTF.

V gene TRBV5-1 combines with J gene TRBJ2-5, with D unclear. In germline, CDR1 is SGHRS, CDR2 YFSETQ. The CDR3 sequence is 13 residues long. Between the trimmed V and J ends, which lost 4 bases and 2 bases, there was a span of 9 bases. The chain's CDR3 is CASSPRLQETQYF. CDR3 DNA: TGCGCCAGCAGCCCGAGGCTGCAAGAGACCCAGTACTTC.

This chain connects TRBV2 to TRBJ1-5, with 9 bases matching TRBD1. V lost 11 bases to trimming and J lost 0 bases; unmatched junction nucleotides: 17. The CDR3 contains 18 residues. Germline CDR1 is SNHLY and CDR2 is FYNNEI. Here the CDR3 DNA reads TGTGCCCAGGGTACGGGACAGGGCGTAGATTATAGCAATCAGCCCCAGCATTTT. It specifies CAQGTGQGVDYSNQPQHF.

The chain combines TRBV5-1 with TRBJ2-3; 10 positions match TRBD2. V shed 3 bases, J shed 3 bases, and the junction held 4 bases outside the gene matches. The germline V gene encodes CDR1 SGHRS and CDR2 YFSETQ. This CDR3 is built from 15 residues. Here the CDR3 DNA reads TGCGCCAGCAGCTGGAGTAGCGGGGGGACAGATACGCAGTATTTT. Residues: CASSWSSGGTDTQYF.

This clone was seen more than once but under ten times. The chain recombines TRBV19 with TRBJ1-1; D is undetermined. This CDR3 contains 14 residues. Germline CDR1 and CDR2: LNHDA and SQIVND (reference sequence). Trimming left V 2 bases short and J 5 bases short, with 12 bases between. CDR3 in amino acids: CASSIMEVGTEAFF. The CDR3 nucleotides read TGTGCCAGTAGTATAATGGAGGTAGGAACTGAAGCTTTCTTT. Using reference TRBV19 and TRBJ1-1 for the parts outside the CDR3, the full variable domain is DGGITQSPKYLFRKEGQNVTLSCEQNLNHDAMYWYRQDPGQGLRLIYYSQIVNDFQKGDIAEGYSVSREKKESFPLTVTSAQKNPTAFYLCASSIMEVGTEAFFGQGTRLTVV.

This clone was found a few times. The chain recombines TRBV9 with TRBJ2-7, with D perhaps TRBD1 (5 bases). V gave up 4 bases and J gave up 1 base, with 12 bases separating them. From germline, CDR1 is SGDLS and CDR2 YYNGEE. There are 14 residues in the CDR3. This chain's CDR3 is CASSKAGSSYEQYF. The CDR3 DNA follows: TGTGCCAGCAGCAAGGCAGGGTCTTCCTACGAGCAGTACTTC. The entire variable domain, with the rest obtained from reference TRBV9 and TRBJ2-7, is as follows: DSGVTQTPKHLITATGQRVTLRCSPRSGDLSVYWYQQSLDQGLQFLIQYYNGEERAKGNILERFSAQQFPDLHSELNLSSLELGDSALYFCASSKAGSSYEQYFGPGTRLTVT.

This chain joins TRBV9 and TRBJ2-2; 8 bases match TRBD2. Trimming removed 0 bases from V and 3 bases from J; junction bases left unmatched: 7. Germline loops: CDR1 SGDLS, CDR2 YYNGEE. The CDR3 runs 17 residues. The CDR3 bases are TGTGCCAGCAGCGTAGGTGACGAGCGGGGGTACACCGGGGAGCTGTTTTTT. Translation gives CASSVGDERGYTGELFF.

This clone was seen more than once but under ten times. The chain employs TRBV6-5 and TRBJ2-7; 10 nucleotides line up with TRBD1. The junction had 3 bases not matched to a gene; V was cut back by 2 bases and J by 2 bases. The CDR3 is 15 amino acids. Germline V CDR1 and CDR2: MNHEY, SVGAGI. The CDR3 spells CASSYVGQGTYEQYF. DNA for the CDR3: TGTGCCAGCAGTTACGTGGGACAGGGGACCTACGAGCAGTACTTC.

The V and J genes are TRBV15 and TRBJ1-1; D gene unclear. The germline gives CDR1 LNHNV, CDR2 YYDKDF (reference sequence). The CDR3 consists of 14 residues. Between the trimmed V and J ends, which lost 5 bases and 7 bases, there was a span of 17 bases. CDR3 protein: CATSVGGLQDEAFF. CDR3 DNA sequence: TGTGCCACCAGCGTCGGCGGGCTGCAGGATGAAGCTTTCTTT.

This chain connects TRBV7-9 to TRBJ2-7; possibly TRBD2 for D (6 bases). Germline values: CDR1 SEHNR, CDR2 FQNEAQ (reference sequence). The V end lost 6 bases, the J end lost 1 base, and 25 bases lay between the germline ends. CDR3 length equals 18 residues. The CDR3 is CASSFGEVGFVGSYEQYF. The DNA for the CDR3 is TGTGCCAGCAGTTTCGGGGAGGTGGGTTTCGTCGGGTCCTACGAGCAGTACTTC.

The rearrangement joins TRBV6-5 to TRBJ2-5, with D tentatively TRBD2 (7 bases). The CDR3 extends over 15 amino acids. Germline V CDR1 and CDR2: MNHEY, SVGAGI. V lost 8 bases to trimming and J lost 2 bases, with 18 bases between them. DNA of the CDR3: TGTGCCAGCCAATTGGGGGGGGGCCAGCAAGAGACCCAGTACTTC. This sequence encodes CASQLGGGQQETQYF.

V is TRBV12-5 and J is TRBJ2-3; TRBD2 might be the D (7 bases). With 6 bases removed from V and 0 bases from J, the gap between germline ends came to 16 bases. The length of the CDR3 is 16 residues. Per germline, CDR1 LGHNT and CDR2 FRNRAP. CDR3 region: CASGLGGGRSTDTQYF. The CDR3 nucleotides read TGTGCTAGTGGCCTGGGGGGGGGCAGAAGCACAGATACGCAGTATTTT.

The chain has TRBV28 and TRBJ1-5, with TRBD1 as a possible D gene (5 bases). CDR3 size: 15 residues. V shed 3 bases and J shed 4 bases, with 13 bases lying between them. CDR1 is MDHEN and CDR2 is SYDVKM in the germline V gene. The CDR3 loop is CASSLGQRRNQPQHF. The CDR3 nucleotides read TGTGCCAGCAGTTTGGGGCAGCGAAGAAATCAGCCCCAGCATTTT.

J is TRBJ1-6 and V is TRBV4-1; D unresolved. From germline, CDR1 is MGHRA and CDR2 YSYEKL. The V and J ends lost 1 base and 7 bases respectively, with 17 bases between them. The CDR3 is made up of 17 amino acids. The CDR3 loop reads CASSQGSLRVPNSPLHF. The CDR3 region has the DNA TGCGCCAGCAGCCAAGGGAGCTTGAGGGTGCCCAATTCACCCCTCCACTTT.

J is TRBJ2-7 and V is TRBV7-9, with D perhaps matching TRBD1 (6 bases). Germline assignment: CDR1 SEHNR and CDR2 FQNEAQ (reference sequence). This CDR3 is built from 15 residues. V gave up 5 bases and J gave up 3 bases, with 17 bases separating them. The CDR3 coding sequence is TGTGCCAGCAGCCCCACAGGGATCCGCGTCTACGAGCAGTACTTC. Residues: CASSPTGIRVYEQYF.

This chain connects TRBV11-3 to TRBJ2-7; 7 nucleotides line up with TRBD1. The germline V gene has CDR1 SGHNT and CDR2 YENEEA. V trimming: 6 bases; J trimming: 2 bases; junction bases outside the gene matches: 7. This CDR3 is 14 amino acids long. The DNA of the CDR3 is TGTGCCAGCAGTTACAGGGGTGAAACCTACGAGCAGTACTTC. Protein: CASSYRGETYEQYF.

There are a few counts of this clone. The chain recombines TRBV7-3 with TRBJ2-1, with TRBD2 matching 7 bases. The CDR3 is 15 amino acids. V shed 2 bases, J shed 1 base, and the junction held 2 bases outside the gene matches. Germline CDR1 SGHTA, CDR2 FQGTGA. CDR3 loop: CASSLVGGSYNEQFF. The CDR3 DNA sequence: TGTGCCAGCAGCTTAGTGGGGGGGTCCTACAATGAGCAGTTCTTC.

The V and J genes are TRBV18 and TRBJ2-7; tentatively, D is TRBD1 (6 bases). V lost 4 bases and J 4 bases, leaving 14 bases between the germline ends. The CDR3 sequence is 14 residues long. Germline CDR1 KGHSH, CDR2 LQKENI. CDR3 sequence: CASSRRTDEYEQYF. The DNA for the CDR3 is TGTGCCAGCTCACGGCGGACAGATGAATACGAGCAGTACTTC.

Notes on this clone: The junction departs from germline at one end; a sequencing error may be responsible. CDR3 DNA: TGCGCCAGCCGGGAGGGCCGTCTTGGAGATAGAATGGACTTC. Its translation: CASREGRLGDRMDF. The chain links TRBV5-1 to TRBJ2-7; TRBD2 agrees at 8 bases. Germline V gives CDR1 SGHRS, CDR2 YFSETQ. The CDR3 spans 14 residues.

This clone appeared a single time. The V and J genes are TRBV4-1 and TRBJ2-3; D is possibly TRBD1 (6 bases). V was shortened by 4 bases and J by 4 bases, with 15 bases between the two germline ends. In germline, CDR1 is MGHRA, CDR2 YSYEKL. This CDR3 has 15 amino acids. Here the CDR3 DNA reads TGCGCCAGCAGCCCAGGGGACAATGGGGCAGATACGCAGTATTTT. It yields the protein CASSPGDNGADTQYF.